Presented here are 15 T cell receptor beta chains from one specimen sequenced in a study of blood T cells in healthy people across ages. For the second PCR, which ran for about 6 to 11 cycles, a sample-barcoded 5' primer and a J-beta primer mix were used. TCRdb independently ran MiXCR on the 5' RACE reads; one entry per CDR3 protein. In the table there are some 1.8 million distinct CDR3 sequences, approximately 40% of which are singletons. Material for sequencing was blood. Receptors were obtained from a human donor in good health.

Comments on this clonotype: A junction end diverges from the germline sequence, so it may reflect a read error. The chain has TRBV20-1 and TRBJ2-1, with 8 bases identical to TRBD2. CDR3 length equals 16 residues. Germline V gene data show CDR1 as DFQATT and CDR2 as SNEGSKA (reference sequence). CDR3 bases: TGCAGTACTAGAGGGACCGCAAGCGGGAGATACAATGAGCAGTTCTTC. Its protein product is CSTRGTASGRYNEQFF.

The chain combines TRBV7-2 with TRBJ2-3; D is unresolved. The CDR3 has 17 residues. V lost 1 base and J lost 4, with 18 bases in between. CDR1 SGHTA and CDR2 FQGNSA come from the germline V gene. The CDR3 DNA is TGTGCCAGCAGCTTAGTTTCATCGGCTGGAAGGGCAGATACGCAGTATTTT. It is translated as CASSLVSSAGRADTQYF.

This chain joins TRBV20-1 and TRBJ2-2; possibly TRBD1 for D (6 bases). CDR1 is DFQATT, CDR2 SNEGSKA, per germline (reference sequence). Trimming removed 5 bases at V and 2 bases at J, with 15 bases between. This CDR3 contains 15 residues. The CDR3 spells CSAQRTVANTGELFF. In DNA form, the CDR3 reads TGCAGTGCTCAAAGGACAGTCGCCAACACCGGGGAGCTGTTTTTT.

The chain's CDR3 is CASSRGTGGETQYF. The CDR3 DNA is TGTGCCAGCAGCCGAGGGACAGGGGGAGAGACCCAGTACTTC. This chain links TRBV7-3 with TRBJ2-5; 11 nucleotides match TRBD1. Germline trimming cut 5 bases from V and 4 bases from J; bases unmatched to any gene: 3. The V gene's germline CDR1 is SGHTA and CDR2 FQGTGA. CDR3 size: 14 residues.

This clonotype was detected a few times. J is TRBJ2-1 and V is TRBV5-1, with TRBD2 matching over 7 bases. The trim removed 3 bases at V and 3 bases at J, leaving 6 bases unmatched. CDR3 length equals 15 residues. Germline CDR1 and CDR2: SGHRS and YFSETQ. The CDR3 coding sequence is TGCGCCAGCAGCTCCGCGGGGGAGTTCTACAATGAGCAGTTCTTC. As protein: CASSSAGEFYNEQFF.

The chain is built from TRBV6-5 and TRBJ1-2, with TRBD1 identical over 10 bases. From germline, CDR1 is MNHEY and CDR2 SVGAGI. The CDR3 is 15 residues long. The V segment lost 0 bases and the J segment 8 bases; nucleotides outside the gene matches: 6. The CDR3 DNA sequence: TGTGCCAGCAGTTACTCGACAGGGGGCGCCGGGGGCTACACCTTC. Its translation is CASSYSTGGAGGYTF.

This clonotype was detected many times. The chain couples TRBV6-2 or TRBV6-3 to TRBJ1-2; possible D gene TRBD1, 5 bases. The germline CDR1 and CDR2 sequences are MNHEY and SVGEGT. With 6 bases removed from V and 4 bases from J, the gap between germline ends came to 12 bases. The CDR3 sequence is 13 residues long. CDR3 region: CASSPGRSYGYTF. The CDR3 DNA reads TGTGCCAGCAGCCCGGGACGGTCCTATGGCTACACCTTC.

This chain connects TRBV6-5 to TRBJ2-1, with D possibly matching TRBD1 (6 bases). This CDR3 has 17 amino acids. V lost 2 bases and J lost 3, with 17 bases in between. Germline loops: CDR1 MNHEY, CDR2 SVGAGI. The CDR3 DNA reads TGTGCCAGCAGTTACGGAAGGGTCTTGGGACACTACAATGAGCAGTTCTTC. Translated, it gives CASSYGRVLGHYNEQFF.

The rearrangement links TRBV6-1 to TRBJ2-1; 8 positions match TRBD1. V was pared by 6 bases and J by 0 bases, with 16 bases of the junction left unmatched. CDR1 and CDR2 from the germline V gene are MNHNS and SASEGT. The CDR3 has 19 amino acids. CDR3 amino acids: CASRGPGQDHTSSYNEQFF. The DNA for the CDR3 is TGTGCCAGCAGGGGTCCGGGACAGGACCACACGAGCTCCTACAATGAGCAGTTCTTC.

This clonotype showed up just a few times. The rearrangement joins TRBV11-3 to TRBJ2-1, with TRBD1 as a possible D gene (6 bases). The J call may be mistaken, given a closer DNA end match to TRBJ2-7. The CDR3 contains 17 residues. Germline CDR1 SGHNT, CDR2 YENEEA. CDR3 loop: CASSLEQGPTFYNEQYF. The CDR3 DNA is TGTGCCAGCAGCTTAGAACAGGGCCCAACCTTCTACAATGAGCAGTACTTC.

The genes are TRBV6-6 and TRBJ2-5; the match to TRBD1 covers 7 bases. This CDR3 spans 14 amino acids. Germline assignment: CDR1 MNHNY and CDR2 SVGAGI (reference sequence). With 7 bases clipped from V and 5 bases from J, the junction kept 10 bases outside the gene matches. The CDR3 sequence: CASKGRGRGETQYF. Here the CDR3 DNA reads TGTGCCAGCAAGGGTAGGGGGCGAGGGGAGACCCAGTACTTC.

This clonotype was seen only a few times. J is TRBJ2-4 and V is TRBV20-1; 9 bases align to TRBD2. The length of the CDR3 is 11 residues. J gave up 15 bases and V 6 bases, and 9 bases lay outside the gene matches. Germline V gene sequence: CDR1 DFQATT, CDR2 SNEGSKA (reference sequence). Written as DNA, the CDR3 is TGCAGTGCCACAGTAGCGGGGGATCTGTACTTC. This gives the protein CSATVAGDLYF.

This clonotype occurred a few times. This sequence joins TRBV10-3 and TRBJ2-1; tentative D call: TRBD2 (6 bases). The CDR3 sequence is 14 residues long. V was clipped by 2 bases and J by 4 bases, with 9 bases between them. The germline V gene has CDR1 ENHRY and CDR2 SYGVKD. CDR3 DNA sequence: TGTGCCATCAGTGAGAGCGGGTTTTACAATGAGCAGTTCTTC. Encoded protein: CAISESGFYNEQFF.

This clonotype has more than one count but fewer than ten. The genes are TRBV6-5 and TRBJ1-1; 8 nucleotides agree with TRBD1. This CDR3 is built from 13 residues. Trimming cost V 6 bases and J 3 bases; bases outside gene matches: 3. CDR1 MNHEY and CDR2 SVGAGI come from the germline V gene. The CDR3 protein is CASRQGAYTEAFF. CDR3 coding DNA: TGTGCCAGCAGGCAGGGGGCTTACACTGAAGCTTTCTTT.

This chain links TRBV20-1 with TRBJ2-1, with a possible D match to TRBD1 (6 bases). CDR1 and CDR2 from the germline V gene are DFQATT and SNEGSKA (reference sequence). The V gene lost 0 bases and the J gene lost 4 bases, with 13 bases spanning the gap. This CDR3 is 15 amino acids long. CDR3 coding DNA: TGCAGTGCTAGAGATAACAGGGCAGCATACAATGAGCAGTTCTTC. Translating it yields CSARDNRAAYNEQFF.